The text below deals with one T cell receptor (beta chain). These data come from a study of cytotoxic CD8 clonotypes in ibrutinib-treated CLL. On the study more broadly: The taking of response samples occurred after a median roughly twelve months of treatment, with a range of 6 to 36.

Per the germline V gene, CDR1 is MNHEY and CDR2 is SVGAGI. Trimming at V came to 2 bases and at J to 11 bases, leaving 10 bases not matched to a gene. The CDR3 is made up of 16 amino acids. Only in-frame clones appear in the TCRdb table, and some are missing; sequencing was by immunoSEQ multiplex PCR. The table shows 300,000 or so clones, with 67% occurring only once. Sequenced here: PBMCs, sampled after 36 months of ibrutinib treatment. This rearrangement joins TRBV6-5 to TRBJ2-5; TRBD2 matches 14 bases. The TCR sequence derives from a human donor with chronic lymphocytic leukemia. The CDR3 DNA is TGTGCCAGCAGTTACGGCGCGGGACTAGCGGGGGCTATGCAGTACTTC. Its protein is CASSYGAGLAGAMQYF.